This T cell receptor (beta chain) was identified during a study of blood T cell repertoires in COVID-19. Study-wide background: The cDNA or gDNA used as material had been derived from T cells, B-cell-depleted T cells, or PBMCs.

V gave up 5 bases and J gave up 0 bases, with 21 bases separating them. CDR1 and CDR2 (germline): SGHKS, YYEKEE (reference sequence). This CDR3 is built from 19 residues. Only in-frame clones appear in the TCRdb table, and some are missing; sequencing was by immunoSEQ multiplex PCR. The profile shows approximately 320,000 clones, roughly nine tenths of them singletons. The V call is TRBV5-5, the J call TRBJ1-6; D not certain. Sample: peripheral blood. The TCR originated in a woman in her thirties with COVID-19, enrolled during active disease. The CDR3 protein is CASSEVREGLSSYNSPLHF. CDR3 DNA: TGTGCCAGCAGTGAAGTGCGGGAAGGCTTAAGCTCCTATAATTCACCCCTCCACTTT.